Shown below are 11 T cell receptor beta chains from a single sample sequenced in a study of T-cell reconstitution after alpha-beta-depleted transplantation in children. The authors prepared the TCRbeta library with unique molecular identifiers. TCRdb reprocessed the PCR reads via MiXCR and lists one record per CDR3 protein. The table has 180,000 or so distinct CDR3 sequences, about 6% seen once; the top ten hold roughly 4.5%. The sequenced sample was PBMCs, obtained before TCRalphabeta/CD19-depleted stem cell transplant. The receptor source for this set is a girl under three years old with combined immunodeficiency, due to receive a stem cell transplant.

This clonotype has ten or more counts. The chain carries TRBV29-1 and TRBJ2-5; 8 bases fit TRBD2. The J segment lost 1 base and the V segment lost 6 bases, leaving 4 bases of the junction unmatched. CDR1 is SQVTM and CDR2 is ANQGSEA in the germline V gene. This CDR3 comprises 13 residues. CDR3 amino acids: CSVRTSPQETQYF. The CDR3 nucleotides read TGCAGCGTCCGGACTAGCCCCCAAGAGACCCAGTACTTC.

This clonotype came up many times. The chain employs TRBV29-1 and TRBJ2-7; tentatively, D is TRBD1 (6 bases). The V gene's germline CDR1 is SQVTM and CDR2 ANQGSEA. The CDR3 runs to 12 residues. V lost 5 bases to trimming and J lost 5 bases, with 13 bases between them. The CDR3 loop reads CSVLGQSHEQYF. The CDR3 nucleotides read TGCAGCGTTCTAGGACAGTCGCACGAGCAGTACTTC.

Ten or more counts support this clonotype. V and J are TRBV4-1 and TRBJ2-7, with TRBD2 matching over 8 bases. The CDR3 totals 15 residues. The germline V gene encodes CDR1 MGHRA and CDR2 YSYEKL. J gave up 9 bases and V 0 bases, and 10 bases lay outside the gene matches. This chain's CDR3 is CASSQDSGLVRAQYF. CDR3 nucleotide sequence: TGCGCCAGCAGCCAAGATTCGGGACTAGTTCGAGCGCAGTACTTC.

This clonotype was counted ten times or more. The rearrangement uses TRBV29-1 and TRBJ2-4, with 7 bases lining up with TRBD1. V gave up 7 bases and J gave up 7 bases; unmatched junction bases: 7. In germline, CDR1 is SQVTM, CDR2 ANQGSEA. The CDR3 is 12 residues long. The CDR3, as DNA: TGCAGCGCCCAGACAGGGCTTAACATTCAGTACTTC. This codes for CSAQTGLNIQYF.

This clonotype was seen many times. This chain uses TRBV6-1 with TRBJ2-7; a possible D gene is TRBD2 (6 bases). CDR3 size: 15 residues. Looked up from germline, CDR1 is MNHNS and CDR2 is SASEGT. Trimming removed 3 bases at V and 3 bases at J, with 15 bases between. Written as DNA, the CDR3 is TGTGCCAGCAGTGAGGGACTGAACCAGGGCTACGAGCAGTACTTC. Amino acids: CASSEGLNQGYEQYF.

As for this clonotype: The conserved phenylalanine or tryptophan is not found at the CDR3 terminus, so this likely reflects a read error. The chain has TRBV13 and TRBJ2-7; D possibly corresponds to TRBD1 (5 bases). Germline assignment: CDR1 PRHDT and CDR2 FYEKMQ (reference sequence). The V and J ends lost 1 base and 3 bases respectively, with 16 bases between them. The CDR3 covers 16 residues. This CDR3 is CASSLVGPDNGYEQYY. CDR3 DNA: TGTGCCAGCAGCTTAGTTGGCCCGGACAATGGCTACGAGCAGTACTAC.

There are many counts of this clonotype. The chain recombines TRBV12-3 or TRBV12-4 with TRBJ2-1; D possibly corresponds to TRBD2 (6 bases). V lost 10 bases, J lost 0 bases, and 16 bases lay in between. The CDR3 is made up of 15 amino acids. The CDR3 spells CATVADFSSYNEQFF. CDR3 bases: TGTGCCACGGTAGCGGACTTTAGCTCCTACAATGAGCAGTTCTTC.

The genes are TRBV7-2 and TRBJ2-3, with D uncertain. V was shortened by 3 bases and J by 2 bases, with 12 bases between the two germline ends. This CDR3 comprises 15 residues. Germline V gene lookup returns CDR1 SGHTA and CDR2 FQGNSA. The CDR3 loop reads CASSFTDANTDTQYF. The CDR3 coding sequence is TGTGCCAGCAGCTTTACAGACGCAAACACAGATACGCAGTATTTT.

CDR3 sequence: CASSQVHTPGDEQFF. The CDR3 region has the DNA TGCGCCAGCAGCCAAGTTCACACCCCAGGGGATGAGCAGTTCTTC. The chain is built from TRBV4-1 and TRBJ2-1; D may be TRBD1 (6 bases). The CDR3 sequence is 15 residues long. In germline, CDR1 is MGHRA, CDR2 YSYEKL. Trimming pared 1 base from V and 8 bases from J, leaving 15 bases between.

The genes are TRBV18 and TRBJ2-3; TRBD2 might be the D (6 bases). V was clipped by 3 bases and J by 6 bases, with 13 bases between them. Germline lookup yields CDR1 KGHSH and CDR2 LQKENI. This CDR3 spans 14 amino acids. The CDR3, as DNA: TGTGCCAGCTCACCCCTGATGACTAGTGATACGCAGTATTTT. This translates into CASSPLMTSDTQYF.

The rearrangement uses TRBV6-1 and TRBJ2-7; D possibly corresponds to TRBD1 (6 bases). V lost 6 bases to trimming and J lost 0 bases, with 15 bases between them. The CDR3 covers 15 residues. Germline CDR1 is MNHNS and CDR2 is SASEGT. This CDR3 reads CASRPGQWVSYEQYF. Written as DNA, the CDR3 is TGTGCCAGCAGGCCCGGACAGTGGGTCTCCTACGAGCAGTACTTC.